The TCR beta chain under discussion was sequenced for a study of monozygotic twins with inflammatory bowel disease. Study outcomes and limitations: No detectable difference in repertoire similarity separated concordant from discordant twins, possibly as a result of limited power.

Template switching introduced UMIs that contain a 6-nucleotide sample barcode. With roughly 17 and 9 cycles respectively, two nested PCRs were carried out on TCRalpha and TCRbeta cDNA. TCRdb re-called the 5' RACE reads, yielding one record per CDR3 amino acid sequence without DNA. Its clone listing holds some 170,000 distinct CDR3 sequences. In regard to this clonotype: Its antigen is unidentified.

The CDR3 loop spans 14 amino acids. This sequence joins TRBV12-3 or TRBV12-4 and TRBJ2-3; without DNA, the TCRdb call of TRBD2 cannot be checked. The receptor's source is a human donor with ulcerative colitis or Crohn's disease, or a healthy co-twin of an affected twin (not recorded which). Sequencing was performed on blood. CDR3 residues: CASRYSGVADTQYF.